This TCR beta chain was identified during a study of OX40 agonist ivuxolimab in advanced cancers. Study details: Every 2 weeks, ivuxolimab was infused into the patients intravenously at between 0.01 and 10 mg/kg. Study observations and caveats: The mean number of expanded clones was higher in CD8+ T cells than in CD4+. Which antigen the expanded peripheral T cells recognized is unknown.

The cohort excluded patients with autoimmune disease history or systemic immunosuppression. The V gene's germline CDR1 is ENHRY and CDR2 SYGVKD. The CDR3 loop spans 13 amino acids. Only one count was recorded for this clone. Its antigen is unknown. The junction departs from the called germline gene at one end, perhaps through a read error. Measured with immunoSEQ multiplex PCR; TCRdb has only the in-frame clones, and not every one. Here the sample spans about 76,000 clones, around 90% being singletons. The chain carries TRBV10-3 and TRBJ1-1; TRBD1 matches 7 bases. This TCR was recovered from an adult with an advanced solid tumor such as melanoma, head and neck, liver or kidney cancer. Here the sequenced sample was CD4+ or CD8+ T cells sorted from blood, taken in a trial of the OX40 agonist ivuxolimab. In DNA form, the CDR3 reads TGTGCCATCAGCTCGACAGGGAACTCTGAAGCTTTCTTT. This encodes CAISSTGNSEAFF.